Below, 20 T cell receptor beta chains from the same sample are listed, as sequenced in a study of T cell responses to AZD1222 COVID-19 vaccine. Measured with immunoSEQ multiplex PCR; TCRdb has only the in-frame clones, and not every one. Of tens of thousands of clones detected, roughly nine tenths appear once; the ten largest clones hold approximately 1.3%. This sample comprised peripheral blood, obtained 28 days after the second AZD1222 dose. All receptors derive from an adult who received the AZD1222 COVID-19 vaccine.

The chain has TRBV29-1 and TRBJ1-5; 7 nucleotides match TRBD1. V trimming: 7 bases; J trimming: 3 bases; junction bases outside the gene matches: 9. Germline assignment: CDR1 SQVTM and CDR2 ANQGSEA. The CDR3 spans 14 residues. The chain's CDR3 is CSGEVGQDNQPQHF. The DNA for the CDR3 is TGCAGCGGAGAAGTCGGACAGGACAATCAGCCCCAGCATTTT.

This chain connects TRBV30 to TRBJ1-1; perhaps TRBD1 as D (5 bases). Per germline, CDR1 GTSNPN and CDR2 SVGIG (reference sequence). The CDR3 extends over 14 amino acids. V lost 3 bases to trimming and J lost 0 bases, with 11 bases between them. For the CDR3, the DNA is TGTGCCTGGAGGTATTGGGGGATGAACACTGAAGCTTTCTTT. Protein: CAWRYWGMNTEAFF.

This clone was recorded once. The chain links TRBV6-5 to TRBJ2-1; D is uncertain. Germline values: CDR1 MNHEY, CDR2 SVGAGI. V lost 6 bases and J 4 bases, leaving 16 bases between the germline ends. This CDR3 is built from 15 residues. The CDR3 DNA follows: TGTGCCAGCAGCATGGACCCGCGAATATACAATGAGCAGTTCTTC. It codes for CASSMDPRIYNEQFF.

The CDR3 DNA reads as TGTGCCAGCAGCCCACGGGACAGGCGGGCCGGGGAGCTGTTTTTT. Its protein product is CASSPRDRRAGELFF. The chain links TRBV13 to TRBJ2-2, with 8 positions matching TRBD1. Germline CDR1 reads PRHDT; CDR2 reads FYEKMQ (reference sequence). With V trimmed by 5 bases and J by 6 bases, 8 bases remained unmatched. This CDR3 spans 15 amino acids. The full variable domain, completed using reference TRBV13 and TRBJ2-2, is AAGVIQSPRHLIKEKRETATLKCYPIPRHDTVYWYQQGPGQDPQFLISFYEKMQSDKGSIPDRFSAQQFSDYHSELNMSSLELGDSALYFCASSPRDRRAGELFFGEGSRLTVL.

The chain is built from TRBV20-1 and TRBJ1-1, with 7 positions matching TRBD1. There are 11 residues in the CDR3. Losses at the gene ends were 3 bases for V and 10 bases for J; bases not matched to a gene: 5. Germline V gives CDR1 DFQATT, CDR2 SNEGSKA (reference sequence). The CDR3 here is CSASGAGGAFF. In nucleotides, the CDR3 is TGCAGTGCTAGCGGGGCAGGGGGAGCTTTCTTT.

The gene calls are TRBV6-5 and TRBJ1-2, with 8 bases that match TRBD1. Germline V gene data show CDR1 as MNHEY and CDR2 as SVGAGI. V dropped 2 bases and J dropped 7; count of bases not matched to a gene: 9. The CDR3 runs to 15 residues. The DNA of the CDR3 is TGTGCCAGCAGTTACGCCGCCAGGGGGCCAGGTGGCTACACCTTC. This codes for CASSYAARGPGGYTF.

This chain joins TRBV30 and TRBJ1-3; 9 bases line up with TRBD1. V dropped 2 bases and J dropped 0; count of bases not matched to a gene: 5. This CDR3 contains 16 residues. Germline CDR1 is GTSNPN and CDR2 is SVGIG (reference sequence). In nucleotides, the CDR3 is TGTGCCTGGAGTTTCAACAGGGGGCACTCTGGAAACACCATATATTTT. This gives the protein CAWSFNRGHSGNTIYF.

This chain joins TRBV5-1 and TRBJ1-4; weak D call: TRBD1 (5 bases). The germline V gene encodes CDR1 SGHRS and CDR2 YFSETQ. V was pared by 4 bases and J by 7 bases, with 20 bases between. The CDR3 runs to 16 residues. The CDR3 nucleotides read TGCGCCAGCAGCACAAGACAGATCCAAAGAGGTGAAAAACTGTTTTTT. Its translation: CASSTRQIQRGEKLFF.

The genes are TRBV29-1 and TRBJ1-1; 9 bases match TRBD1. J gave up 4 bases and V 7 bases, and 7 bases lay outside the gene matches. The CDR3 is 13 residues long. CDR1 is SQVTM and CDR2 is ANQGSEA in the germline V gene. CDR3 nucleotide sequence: TGCAGCGGTACTAGACAGGGGGGCACTGAAGCTTTCTTT. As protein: CSGTRQGGTEAFF.

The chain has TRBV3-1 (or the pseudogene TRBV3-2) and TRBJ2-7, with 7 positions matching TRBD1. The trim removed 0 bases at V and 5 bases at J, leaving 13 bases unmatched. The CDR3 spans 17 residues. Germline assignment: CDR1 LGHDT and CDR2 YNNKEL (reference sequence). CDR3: CASSQDPPRQGDHEQYF. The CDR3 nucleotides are TGTGCCAGCAGCCAAGATCCCCCGCGACAGGGTGACCACGAGCAGTACTTC.

The CDR3 protein is CASSQVGEAFF. CDR3 nucleotides: TGTGCCAGCAGCCAAGTGGGGGAAGCTTTCTTT. V gene TRBV14 combines with J gene TRBJ1-1, with D uncertain. The CDR3 totals 11 residues. With 1 base removed from V and 8 bases from J, the gap between germline ends came to 5 bases. CDR1 is SGHDN, CDR2 FVKESK, per germline.

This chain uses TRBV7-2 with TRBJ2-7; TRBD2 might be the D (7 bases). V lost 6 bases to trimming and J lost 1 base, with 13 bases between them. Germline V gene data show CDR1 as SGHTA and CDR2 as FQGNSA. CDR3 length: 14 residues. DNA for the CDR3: TGTGCCAGCAGGGGAGGGGGGGCTTCCTACGAGCAGTACTTC. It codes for CASRGGGASYEQYF.

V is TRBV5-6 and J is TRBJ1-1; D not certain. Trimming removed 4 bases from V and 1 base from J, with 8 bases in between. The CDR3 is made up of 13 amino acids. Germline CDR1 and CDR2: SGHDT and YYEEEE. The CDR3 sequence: CASSTRGNTEAFF. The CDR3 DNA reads TGTGCCAGCAGCACAAGAGGGAACACTGAAGCTTTCTTT.

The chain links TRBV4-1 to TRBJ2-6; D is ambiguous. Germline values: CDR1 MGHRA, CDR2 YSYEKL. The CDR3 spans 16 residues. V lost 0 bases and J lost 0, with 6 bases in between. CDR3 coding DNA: TGCGCCAGCAGCCAAGATTCGCCCTCTGGGGCCAACGTCCTGACTTTC. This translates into CASSQDSPSGANVLTF.

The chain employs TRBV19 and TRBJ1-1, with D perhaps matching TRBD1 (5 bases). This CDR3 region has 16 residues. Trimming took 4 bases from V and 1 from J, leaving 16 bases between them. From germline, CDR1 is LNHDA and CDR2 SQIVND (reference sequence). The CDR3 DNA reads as TGTGCCAGTAGTAGATGGGGGGGGTGGCAGAACACTGAAGCTTTCTTT. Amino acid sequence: CASSRWGGWQNTEAFF.

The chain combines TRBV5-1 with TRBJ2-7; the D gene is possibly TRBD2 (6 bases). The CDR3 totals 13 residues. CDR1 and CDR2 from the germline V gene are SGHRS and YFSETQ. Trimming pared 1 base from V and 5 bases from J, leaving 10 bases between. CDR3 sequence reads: CASSLKTSNEQYF. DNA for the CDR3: TGCGCCAGCAGCTTGAAAACTAGCAACGAGCAGTACTTC.

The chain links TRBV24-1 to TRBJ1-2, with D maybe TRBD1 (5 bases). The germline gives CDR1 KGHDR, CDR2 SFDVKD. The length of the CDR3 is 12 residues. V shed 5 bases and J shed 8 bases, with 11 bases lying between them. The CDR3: CATSGVGEGYTF. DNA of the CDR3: TGTGCCACCAGTGGCGTGGGGGAGGGCTACACCTTC.

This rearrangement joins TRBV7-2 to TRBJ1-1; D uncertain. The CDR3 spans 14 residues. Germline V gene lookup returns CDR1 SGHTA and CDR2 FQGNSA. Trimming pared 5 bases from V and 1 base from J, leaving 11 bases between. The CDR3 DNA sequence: TGTGCCAGCAGCGCACGTACAAGGAACACTGAAGCTTTCTTT. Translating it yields CASSARTRNTEAFF.

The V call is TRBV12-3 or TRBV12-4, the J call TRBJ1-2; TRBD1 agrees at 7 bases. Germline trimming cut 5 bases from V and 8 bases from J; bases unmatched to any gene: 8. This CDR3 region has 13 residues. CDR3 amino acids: CASSQGGAEGYTF. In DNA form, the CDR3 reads TGTGCCAGCAGTCAAGGGGGCGCAGAAGGCTACACCTTC.

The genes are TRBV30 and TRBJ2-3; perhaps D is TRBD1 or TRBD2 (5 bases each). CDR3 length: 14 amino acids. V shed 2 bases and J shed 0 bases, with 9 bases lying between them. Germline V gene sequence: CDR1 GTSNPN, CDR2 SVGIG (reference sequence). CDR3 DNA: TGTGCCTGGAGTCGTCGGGACAGCACAGATACGCAGTATTTT. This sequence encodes CAWSRRDSTDTQYF.